Following are 25 T cell receptor beta chains from one sample sequenced in a study of OX40 agonist ivuxolimab in advanced cancers. TCRdb's table, derived via immunoSEQ multiplex PCR, lists solely in-frame clones and lacks some. In the table there are over 90,000 clones, less than 90% of which are singletons. Specimen: CD4+ or CD8+ T cells sorted from blood, collected in a trial of the OX40 agonist ivuxolimab. The receptors stem from an adult with an advanced solid tumor such as melanoma, head and neck, liver or kidney cancer.

This clone was detected only a few times. This sequence joins TRBV6-1 and TRBJ1-1, with D perhaps TRBD1 (5 bases). The CDR3 spans 15 residues. Deletions cut 5 bases from V and 0 bases from J, with 13 bases between. The germline CDR1 and CDR2 sequences are MNHNS and SASEGT. The CDR3 coding sequence is TGTGCCAGCAGTTCCGGGACCGCTATGAACACTGAAGCTTTCTTT. Encoded protein: CASSSGTAMNTEAFF.

This chain links TRBV6-1 with TRBJ2-2; 8 bases match TRBD1. With V trimmed by 5 bases and J by 5 bases, 4 bases remained unmatched. The CDR3 is 14 amino acids. CDR1 and CDR2 (germline): MNHNS, SASEGT. The CDR3 region is CASSRQGSTGELFF. As DNA, the CDR3 is TGTGCCAGCAGTCGACAGGGGTCAACCGGGGAGCTGTTTTTT.

The count of this clone is one. The V and J genes are TRBV27 and TRBJ1-5; D is perhaps TRBD1 (5 bases). This CDR3 comprises 14 residues. With 6 bases removed from V and 0 bases from J, the gap between germline ends came to 9 bases. The germline CDR1 and CDR2 sequences are MNHEY and SMNVEV (reference sequence). The CDR3 sequence is CASSRTFSNQPQHF. CDR3 bases: TGTGCCAGCAGCCGGACATTTAGCAATCAGCCCCAGCATTTT.

The rearrangement joins TRBV7-9 to TRBJ2-7; TRBD1 might be the D (6 bases). The V and J ends lost 5 bases and 4 bases respectively, with 9 bases between them. The CDR3 spans 12 residues. The V gene's germline CDR1 is SEHNR and CDR2 FQNEAQ (reference sequence). CDR3: CASSTQGYEQYF. CDR3 nucleotide sequence: TGTGCCAGCAGCACACAGGGATACGAGCAGTACTTC.

The chain carries TRBV10-2 and TRBJ1-1; no reliable D call. V was cut by 11 bases and J by 0 bases, with 16 bases left in between. CDR1 WSHSY and CDR2 SAAADI come from the germline V gene. The CDR3 is made up of 14 amino acids. CDR3 sequence reads: CASRRVSMNTEAFF. The CDR3 coding sequence is TGCGCCTCTAGAAGGGTGTCGATGAACACTGAAGCTTTCTTT.

CDR3 residues: CASSYAATSVDTQYF. The CDR3 region has the DNA TGTGCCAGCAGTTACGCGGCAACTAGCGTAGATACGCAGTATTTT. The V gene is TRBV6-5, the J gene TRBJ2-3; 7 bases line up with TRBD2. The CDR3 sequence is 15 residues long. Germline CDR1 MNHEY, CDR2 SVGAGI. V shed 2 bases and J 5 bases; nucleotides not matched to a gene: 7.

For this clone: This sample includes further DNA sequences coding for the same CDR3. The genes are TRBV27 and TRBJ2-2; D possibly uses TRBD1 or TRBD2 (5 bases each). Trimming pared 3 bases from V and 5 bases from J, leaving 7 bases between. CDR3 length: 13 residues. CDR1 is MNHEY, CDR2 SMNVEV, per germline (reference sequence). CDR3 nucleotides: TGTGCCAGCAGTTTGTGGGGGACCGGGGAGCTGTTTTTT. This gives the protein CASSLWGTGELFF.

This chain connects TRBV5-1 to TRBJ1-2; no clear D. This CDR3 has 14 residues. The germline V and J ends were trimmed by 0 bases and 6 bases, with 12 bases remaining between them. CDR1 is SGHRS, CDR2 YFSETQ, per germline. CDR3 protein: CASSLELIGNGYTF. The CDR3 DNA follows: TGCGCCAGCAGCTTGGAGCTTATAGGAAATGGCTACACCTTC.

The chain uses TRBV2 and TRBJ1-5, with D possibly being TRBD1 (5 bases). Germline-derived CDR1 and CDR2 are SNHLY and FYNNEI. V lost 1 base and J lost 0, with 7 bases in between. This CDR3 is 15 amino acids long. The CDR3 here is CASSEGGASNQPQHF. For the CDR3, the DNA is TGTGCCAGCAGTGAAGGCGGGGCTAGCAATCAGCCCCAGCATTTT.

This clone was counted a single time. The chain joins TRBV30 to TRBJ1-4, with TRBD1 identical over 8 bases. The CDR3 contains 14 residues. Germline CDR1 GTSNPN, CDR2 SVGIG (reference sequence). Losses at the gene ends were 3 bases for V and 5 bases for J; bases not matched to a gene: 5. The CDR3 loop is CAWRKAGGNEKLFF. The CDR3 DNA follows: TGTGCCTGGAGAAAAGCAGGGGGCAATGAAAAACTGTTTTTT.

V and J are TRBV19 and TRBJ1-4; D might be TRBD1 (5 bases). V was pared by 2 bases and J by 8 bases, with 15 bases between. Germline CDR1 and CDR2: LNHDA and SQIVND (reference sequence). The length of the CDR3 is 15 residues. Written as DNA, the CDR3 is TGTGCCAGTAGTATATCCCGTGGGGGTTGGGAAAAACTGTTTTTT. This translates into CASSISRGGWEKLFF.

The chain carries TRBV30 and TRBJ2-5; TRBD2 matches 12 bases. CDR1 is GTSNPN and CDR2 is SVGIG in the germline V gene (reference sequence). CDR3 size: 13 residues. J lost 7 bases, V lost 2 bases, and 2 bases had no gene match. DNA of the CDR3: TGTGCCTGGAGTCCACTAGCGGGGGGGACCCAGTACTTC. This sequence encodes CAWSPLAGGTQYF.

The genes are TRBV19 and TRBJ1-5, with D uncertain. The CDR3 runs 14 residues. Germline CDR1 and CDR2: LNHDA and SQIVND (reference sequence). The V and J ends lost 5 bases and 0 bases respectively, with 8 bases between them. The CDR3 protein is CASSREFSNQPQHF. Here the CDR3 DNA reads TGTGCCAGTAGTCGTGAATTTAGCAATCAGCCCCAGCATTTT.

This clone has only one observation. The rearrangement joins TRBV6-5 to TRBJ1-4; 9 bases align to TRBD1. Germline lookup yields CDR1 MNHEY and CDR2 SVGAGI. There are 15 residues in the CDR3. Germline trimming cut 0 bases from V and 8 bases from J; bases unmatched to any gene: 4. DNA for the CDR3: TGTGCCAGCAGTTACTCAGGGACAGGGCAGGAAAAACTGTTTTTT. It yields the protein CASSYSGTGQEKLFF.

V gene TRBV4-2 combines with J gene TRBJ1-5; possibly TRBD1 for D (5 bases). V lost 2 bases and J 2 bases, leaving 22 bases between the germline ends. CDR3 size: 19 residues. CDR1 and CDR2 from the germline V gene are LGHNA and YNFKEQ. The CDR3 DNA is TGTGCCAGCAGCCAAATAGATAGGGGCGTCGATAGTGGCAATCAGCCCCAGCATTTT. Translating it yields CASSQIDRGVDSGNQPQHF.

The chain employs TRBV9 and TRBJ1-3; 9 bases map to TRBD1. This CDR3 has 15 amino acids. The germline CDR1 and CDR2 sequences are SGDLS and YYNGEE. Trimming removed 4 bases from V and 2 bases from J; junction bases left unmatched: 4. CDR3 sequence: CASSPRTGAGNTIYF. DNA for the CDR3: TGTGCCAGCAGCCCCCGGACAGGGGCTGGAAACACCATATATTTT.

The rearrangement joins TRBV6-5 to TRBJ2-3; unclear D gene. Trimming shortened V by 2 bases and J by 5 bases, and 8 bases separated the two germline ends. The CDR3 spans 13 residues. CDR1 is MNHEY, CDR2 SVGAGI, per germline. CDR3 protein: CASSYGVGDTQYF. The CDR3 bases are TGTGCCAGCAGTTACGGAGTTGGAGATACGCAGTATTTT.

The rearrangement joins TRBV30 to TRBJ2-5; 11 bases are shared with TRBD1. After removal of 1 base from V and 5 bases from J, the junction contained 6 bases not matched to a gene. The CDR3 loop spans 15 amino acids. Germline V gene data show CDR1 as GTSNPN and CDR2 as SVGIG (reference sequence). The CDR3 is CAWSGTGGFEETQYF. In nucleotides, the CDR3 is TGTGCCTGGAGTGGGACAGGGGGCTTTGAGGAGACCCAGTACTTC.

The V gene is TRBV30, the J gene TRBJ1-5; TRBD1 might be the D (5 bases). V lost 4 bases and J 4 bases, leaving 17 bases between the germline ends. Germline V gene lookup returns CDR1 GTSNPN and CDR2 SVGIG (reference sequence). There are 15 residues in the CDR3. CDR3 nucleotides: TGTGCCTGGAAAGAGGGGATCTCTCCTAATCAGCCCCAGCATTTT. As protein: CAWKEGISPNQPQHF.

The chain uses TRBV19 and TRBJ2-1; 9 bases line up with TRBD2. This CDR3 region has 15 residues. Looked up from germline, CDR1 is LNHDA and CDR2 is SQIVND (reference sequence). V lost 2 bases and J lost 5; bases outside the gene matches: 4. CDR3 sequence: CASSINSGGNNEQFF. The CDR3 region has the DNA TGTGCCAGTAGTATAAATAGCGGGGGCAACAATGAGCAGTTCTTC.

V and J are TRBV6-5 and TRBJ2-7, with D possibly matching TRBD2 (7 bases). The V end was cut by 4 bases, the J end by 0 bases, with 13 bases between. The CDR3 consists of 15 residues. Germline V gene data show CDR1 as MNHEY and CDR2 as SVGAGI. The CDR3 sequence: CASSLGGGFSYEQYF. CDR3 in DNA: TGTGCCAGCAGTTTGGGCGGGGGCTTCTCCTACGAGCAGTACTTC.

The J gene is TRBJ1-1, the V gene TRBV18; D is perhaps TRBD1 (5 bases). Trimming took 3 bases from V and 1 from J, leaving 12 bases between them. This CDR3 spans 15 amino acids. In germline, CDR1 is KGHSH, CDR2 LQKENI. The CDR3 protein is CASSPSGTENTEAFF. CDR3 DNA: TGTGCCAGCTCACCCTCTGGGACCGAGAACACTGAAGCTTTCTTT.

The chain employs TRBV30 and TRBJ1-2, with D hard to call. Germline V gene lookup returns CDR1 GTSNPN and CDR2 SVGIG (reference sequence). V was trimmed by 8 bases and J by 4 bases, leaving 14 bases between them. This CDR3 spans 12 amino acids. CDR3 DNA: TGTGCCGGTTCGACTGGAGTCTATGGCTACACCTTC. Translating it yields CAGSTGVYGYTF.

In this sample, this clone turned up once. The rearrangement joins TRBV4-1 to TRBJ2-5, with 12 bases aligning to TRBD2. The V gene's germline CDR1 is MGHRA and CDR2 YSYEKL. V dropped 1 base and J dropped 5; count of bases not matched to a gene: 8. CDR3 length equals 17 residues. CDR3 DNA: TGCGCCAGCAGCCAAGTTCTCCACGGGACTAGCGGGGAGACCCAGTACTTC. Its translation: CASSQVLHGTSGETQYF.

On this clone: Other DNA sequences in this specimen translate into the identical CDR3. Here the CDR3 DNA reads TGCGCCAGCAGCTTGGATAGCTCCTACAATGAGCAGTTCTTC. It is translated as CASSLDSSYNEQFF. The chain is built from TRBV5-1 and TRBJ2-1; no reliable D call. The V and J ends lost 0 bases and 0 bases respectively, with 4 bases between them. Germline CDR1 and CDR2: SGHRS and YFSETQ. The CDR3 has 14 residues.